The clone carrying this T cell receptor beta chain occurred once. The data are from a study of blood T cell repertoires in COVID-19. Study-wide background: Samples came from the United States, Italy and Spain, spanning acute and convalescent COVID-19. PBMCs, B-cell-depleted T cells, or T cells were the source of the cDNA or gDNA that made up the material.

V lost 5 bases, J lost 3 bases, and 11 bases lay in between. Looked up from germline, CDR1 is SEHNR and CDR2 is FQNEAQ (reference sequence). This CDR3 is 13 amino acids long. Methods used by the authors: How many nucleated cells were present was estimated from reference gene primer amplification. Produced via immunoSEQ multiplex PCR; TCRdb's table is partial and in-frame only. V, J and clone size derive from that table, while D and trimming were established from the DNA sequence. The sample includes more than 400,000 clones, 80% to 90% of them seen just once. This TCR was recovered from a human donor in a cohort sampled during active COVID-19. Material for sequencing was peripheral blood. The chain is built from TRBV7-9 and TRBJ2-7; D remains unclear. The CDR3 loop is CASSPDIDYEQYF. The CDR3 DNA sequence: TGTGCCAGCAGCCCCGACATCGACTACGAGCAGTACTTC.